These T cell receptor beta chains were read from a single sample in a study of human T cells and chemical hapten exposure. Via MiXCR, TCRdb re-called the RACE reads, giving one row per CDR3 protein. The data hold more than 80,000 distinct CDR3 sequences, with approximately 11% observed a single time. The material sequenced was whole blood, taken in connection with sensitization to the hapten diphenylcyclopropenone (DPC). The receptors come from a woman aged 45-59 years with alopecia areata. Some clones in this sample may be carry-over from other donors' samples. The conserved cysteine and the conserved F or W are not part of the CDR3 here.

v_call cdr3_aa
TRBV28 ASSPRRRGNYNEQF
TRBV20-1 SAPGRTDTQY
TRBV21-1 ASSKKVRGRNSYEQY
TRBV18 ASSKGTGGYNQPQH
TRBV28 ASSSLAGAGYEQY
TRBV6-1 ASSGDLYEQY
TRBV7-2 ASSSWGHGRADTQY
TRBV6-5 ASSSQY
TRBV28 ASSKARGPYNEQF
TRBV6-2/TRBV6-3 ASSGSGQLRGYT
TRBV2 ASTKEAAGNEQY
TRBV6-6 ASSYFTPGTGYAF
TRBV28 ASSLWKVPDTQY
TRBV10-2 ASWGAGEQF
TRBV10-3 AISGSSSNYGYT
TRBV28 ASSLLRAGSYNSPLH
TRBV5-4 ASSLGWRADTQY